This TCR beta chain was identified in a study of T cell repertoires in cytomegalovirus infection. Study-level information: Indicated by public TCR beta signatures were CMV infection and matching HLA type.

From the reads, TCRdb called clonotypes with MiXCR, one entry per CDR3 protein. The sample records about 180,000 distinct CDR3 sequences, approximately 15% being singletons. With regard to this clonotype: What it recognizes is unknown.

Study-wide results and limits: Individuals carrying CMV plus the relevant HLA were identified by cumulative frequency of public TCR beta families. Clonotypes of TCR beta that were HLA-C-restricted and CMV-specific dominated the ex vivo response.

Germline CDR1 is KGHSH and CDR2 is LQKENI. V shed 3 bases and J 6 bases; nucleotides not matched to a gene: 5. The CDR3 contains 14 residues. The sequenced sample was PBMCs. The source of this sequence is a human donor in good health (CMV status not recorded). Some clones in this sample may be carry-over from other donors' samples. The genes are TRBV18 and TRBJ1-2, with TRBD1 identical over 9 bases. CDR3 amino acids: CASSPGQGGDGYTF. CDR3 nucleotide sequence: TGTGCCAGCTCACCGGGACAGGGAGGCGATGGCTACACCTTC. The full variable domain, its missing parts supplied by reference TRBV18 and TRBJ1-2, is NAGVMQNPRHLVRRRGQEARLRCSPMKGHSHVYWYRQLPEEGLKFMVYLQKENIIDESGMPKERFSAEFPKEGPSILRIQQVVRGDSAAYFCASSPGQGGDGYTFGSGTRLTVV.